The clone carrying this TCR beta chain was detected a few times. CDR3 length: 14 residues. The germline V gene has CDR1 SGHRS and CDR2 YFSETQ. V lost 5 bases, J lost 5 bases, and 16 bases lay in between. What was amplified from RNA transcripts were TCR beta CDR3 regions. The TCR CDR3 first-round RT-PCR relied on the HTBI primer set. TCRdb independently ran MiXCR on the multiplex PCR reads; one entry per CDR3 protein. The sample holds around 600,000 distinct CDR3 sequences, 11% to 15% seen once. Lactation, pregnancy, other autoimmune disease or uncontrolled infection excluded patients. The record originates from a study of T cells in Graves' hyperthyroidism and ophthalmopathy.

This TCR was recovered from a woman aged 18-29 years with Graves' ophthalmopathy. The rearrangement links TRBV5-1 to TRBJ2-5; D is unresolved. Sequencing was carried out using blood. The CDR3: CASRSGTAVETQYF. For the CDR3, the DNA is TGCGCCAGCAGATCAGGCACCGCGGTGGAGACCCAGTACTTC.